This T cell receptor beta chain is from a study of STAT3 mutations in large granular lymphocyte leukemia. The repertoire was sequenced with immunoSEQ multiplex PCR; TCRdb's copy has only in-frame clones and lacks some. The data show some 5,400 clones, with over 90% seen just once and 33% held by the top ten. Points from the study as a whole: In T-cell large granular lymphocyte leukemia, about half of patients showed multiple immunodominant subclonotypes.

The V gene lost 2 bases and the J gene lost 5 bases, with 17 bases spanning the gap. Germline assignment: CDR1 SGHTS and CDR2 YDEGEE. The CDR3 is 15 residues long. To note about this clone: Its cognate antigen is unknown.

The V call is TRBV5-8, the J call TRBJ2-7; no clear D. The sample comprised peripheral blood mononuclear cells. The clonotype comes from a man in his 60s with T-cell large granular lymphocyte leukemia. Some clones in this sample may be carry-over from other donors' samples. For the CDR3, the DNA is TGTGCCAGCAGCTTCCACCTAGGCCCTAGGGACGAGCAGTACTTC. Its translation: CASSFHLGPRDEQYF.